The source of this TCR beta chain is a study of graft-versus-host responses after intestinal transplantation. Study findings and constraints: Allograft graft-versus-host to host-versus-graft clonal ratios ran high in patients with graft-donor T cell macrochimerism.

About this clone: Antigen specificity is unknown.

The CDR3 is 15 amino acids. Trimming cost V 4 bases and J 6 bases; bases outside gene matches: 10. Germline V gene lookup returns CDR1 SGDLS and CDR2 YYNGEE. TCRdb keeps only in-frame clones here, not all; method: immunoSEQ multiplex PCR. The data hold tens of thousands of clones, with roughly nine tenths observed a single time. This receptor was taken from a human donor who received an intestinal transplant. The V gene is TRBV9, the J gene TRBJ2-1, with 7 bases aligning to TRBD1. The source was unstimulated CD8+ T cells sorted from spleen or lymph node cells, collected before intestinal transplant. This CDR3 is CASSSERTGSNEQFF. The CDR3 nucleotides read TGTGCCAGCAGCTCAGAGAGGACAGGCAGCAATGAGCAGTTCTTC.